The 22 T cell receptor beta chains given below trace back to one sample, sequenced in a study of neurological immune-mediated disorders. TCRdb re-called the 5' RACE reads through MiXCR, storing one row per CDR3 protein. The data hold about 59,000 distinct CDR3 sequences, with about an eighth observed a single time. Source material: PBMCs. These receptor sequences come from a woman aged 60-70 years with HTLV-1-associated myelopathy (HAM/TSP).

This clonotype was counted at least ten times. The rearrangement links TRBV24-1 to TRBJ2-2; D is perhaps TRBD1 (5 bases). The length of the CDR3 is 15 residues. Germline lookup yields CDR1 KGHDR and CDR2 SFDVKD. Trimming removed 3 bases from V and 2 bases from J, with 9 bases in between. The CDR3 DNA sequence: TGTGCCACCAGTGATCGACAGAGAAACACCGGGGAGCTGTTTTTT. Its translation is CATSDRQRNTGELFF.

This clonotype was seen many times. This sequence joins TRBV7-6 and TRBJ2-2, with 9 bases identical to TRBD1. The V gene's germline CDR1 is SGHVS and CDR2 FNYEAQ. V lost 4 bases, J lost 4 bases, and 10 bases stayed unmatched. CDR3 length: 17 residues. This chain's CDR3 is CASSSSYRGRSTGELFF. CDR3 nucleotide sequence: TGTGCCAGCAGCTCCTCCTACAGGGGGCGCTCCACCGGGGAGCTGTTTTTT.

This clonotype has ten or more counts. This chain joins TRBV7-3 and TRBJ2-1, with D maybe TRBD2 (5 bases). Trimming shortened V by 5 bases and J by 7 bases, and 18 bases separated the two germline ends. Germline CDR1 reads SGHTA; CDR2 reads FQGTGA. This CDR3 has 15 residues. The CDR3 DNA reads TGTGCCAGCAGCCTGGGCGTGGGAGCTTTGAATGAGCAGTTCTTC. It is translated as CASSLGVGALNEQFF.

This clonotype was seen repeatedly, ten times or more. CDR3 nucleotide sequence: TGCAGTGCTACAGGGGCCCTAGCGGGAGTGGGGAACGAGCAGTACTTC. The encoded protein is CSATGALAGVGNEQYF. V gene TRBV20-1 combines with J gene TRBJ2-7; 10 bases line up with TRBD2. Germline lookup yields CDR1 DFQATT and CDR2 SNEGSKA (reference sequence). J was trimmed by 5 bases and V by 4 bases; bases with no gene match: 14. This CDR3 is built from 16 residues.

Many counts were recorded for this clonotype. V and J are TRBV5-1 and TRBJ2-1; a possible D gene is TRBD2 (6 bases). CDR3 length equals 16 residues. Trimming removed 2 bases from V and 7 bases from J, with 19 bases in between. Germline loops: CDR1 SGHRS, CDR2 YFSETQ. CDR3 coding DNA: TGCGCCAGCAGCTTCCGGGAGATACCGCAGGGAAATGAGCAGTTCTTC. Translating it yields CASSFREIPQGNEQFF.

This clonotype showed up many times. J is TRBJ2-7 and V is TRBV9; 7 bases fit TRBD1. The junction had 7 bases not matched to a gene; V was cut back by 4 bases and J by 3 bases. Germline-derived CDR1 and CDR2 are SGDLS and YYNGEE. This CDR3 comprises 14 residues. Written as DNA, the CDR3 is TGTGCCAGCAGCTCACCGGACAGGATCTACGAGCAGTACTTC. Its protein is CASSSPDRIYEQYF.

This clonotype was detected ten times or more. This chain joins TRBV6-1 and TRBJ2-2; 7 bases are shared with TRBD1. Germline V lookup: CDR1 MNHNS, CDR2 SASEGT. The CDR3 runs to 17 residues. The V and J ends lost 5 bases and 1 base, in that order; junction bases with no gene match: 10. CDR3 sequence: CASSLKQGKGNTGELFF. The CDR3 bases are TGTGCCAGCAGTTTAAAACAGGGGAAGGGGAACACCGGGGAGCTGTTTTTT.

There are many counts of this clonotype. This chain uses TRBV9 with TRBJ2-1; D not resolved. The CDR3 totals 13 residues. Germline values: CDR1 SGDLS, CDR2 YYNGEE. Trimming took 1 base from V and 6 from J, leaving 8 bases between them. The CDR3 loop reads CASSVNSINEQFF. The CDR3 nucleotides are TGTGCCAGCAGCGTAAACTCCATCAATGAGCAGTTCTTC.

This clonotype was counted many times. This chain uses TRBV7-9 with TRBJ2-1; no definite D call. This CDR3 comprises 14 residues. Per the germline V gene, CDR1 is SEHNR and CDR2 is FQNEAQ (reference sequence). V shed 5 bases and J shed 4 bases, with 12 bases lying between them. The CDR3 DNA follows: TGTGCCAGCAGCCCAACCGCCTCGTACAATGAGCAGTTCTTC. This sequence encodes CASSPTASYNEQFF.

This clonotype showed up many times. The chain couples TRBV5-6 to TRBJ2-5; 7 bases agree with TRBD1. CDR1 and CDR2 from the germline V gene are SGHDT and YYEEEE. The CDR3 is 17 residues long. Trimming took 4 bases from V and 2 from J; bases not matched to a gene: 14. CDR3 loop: CASSPPPGTVLQETQYF. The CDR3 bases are TGTGCCAGCAGCCCTCCCCCAGGGACAGTCCTTCAAGAGACCCAGTACTTC.

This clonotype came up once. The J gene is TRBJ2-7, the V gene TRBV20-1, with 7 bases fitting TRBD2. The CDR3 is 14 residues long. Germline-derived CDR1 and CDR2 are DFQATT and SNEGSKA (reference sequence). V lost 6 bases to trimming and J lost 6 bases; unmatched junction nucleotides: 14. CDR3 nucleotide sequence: TGCAGTGCCGACGGGGGAGGGGAGGGCCTCGAGCAGTACTTC. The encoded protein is CSADGGGEGLEQYF.

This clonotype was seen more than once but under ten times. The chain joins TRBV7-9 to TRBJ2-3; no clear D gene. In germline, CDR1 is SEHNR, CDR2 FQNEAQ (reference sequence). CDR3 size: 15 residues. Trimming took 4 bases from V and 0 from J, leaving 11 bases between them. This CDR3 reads CASSSITQSTDTQYF. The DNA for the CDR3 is TGTGCCAGCAGCTCCATAACACAAAGCACAGATACGCAGTATTTT.

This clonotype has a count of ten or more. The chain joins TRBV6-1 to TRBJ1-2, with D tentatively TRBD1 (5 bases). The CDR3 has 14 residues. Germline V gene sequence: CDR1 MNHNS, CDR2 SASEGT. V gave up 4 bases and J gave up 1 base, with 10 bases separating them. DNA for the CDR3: TGTGCCAGCAGTGTCGGGGACGGTAACTATGGCTACACCTTC. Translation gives CASSVGDGNYGYTF.

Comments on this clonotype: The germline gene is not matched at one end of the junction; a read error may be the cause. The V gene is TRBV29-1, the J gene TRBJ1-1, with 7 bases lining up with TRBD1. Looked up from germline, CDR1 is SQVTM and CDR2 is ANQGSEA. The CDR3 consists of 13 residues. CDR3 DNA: TGCAGCTCCCACAGGGGCTCGAACTCTGAAGCTTTCTTT. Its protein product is CSSHRGSNSEAFF.

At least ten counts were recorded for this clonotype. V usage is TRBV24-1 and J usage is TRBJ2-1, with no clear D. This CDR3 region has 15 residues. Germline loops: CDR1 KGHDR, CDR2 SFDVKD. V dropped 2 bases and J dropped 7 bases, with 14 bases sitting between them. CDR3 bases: TGTGCCACCAGTGATTCCCTGCGCGGCTATAATGAGCAGTTCTTC. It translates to CATSDSLRGYNEQFF.

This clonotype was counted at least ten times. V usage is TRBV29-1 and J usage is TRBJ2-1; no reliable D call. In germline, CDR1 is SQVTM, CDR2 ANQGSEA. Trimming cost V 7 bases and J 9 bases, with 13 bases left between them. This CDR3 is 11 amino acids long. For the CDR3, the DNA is TGCAGCGGACGCAGGTGGGGTGAGCAGTTCTTC. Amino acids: CSGRRWGEQFF.

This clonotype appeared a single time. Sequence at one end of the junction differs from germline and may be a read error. For the CDR3, the DNA is TGTGCCGGCAGCCGTATAGCGGGAAATGAGCAGTTCTTC. It specifies CAGSRIAGNEQFF. The chain joins TRBV27 to TRBJ2-1; 8 bases line up with TRBD2. The CDR3 has 13 residues. Germline CDR1 MNHEY, CDR2 SMNVEV (reference sequence).

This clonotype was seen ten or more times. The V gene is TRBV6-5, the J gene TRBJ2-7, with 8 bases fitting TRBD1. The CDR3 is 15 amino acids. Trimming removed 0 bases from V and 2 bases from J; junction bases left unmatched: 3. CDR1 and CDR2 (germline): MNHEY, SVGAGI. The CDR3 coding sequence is TGTGCCAGCAGTTACTCTCAGGGGGCCCCCTACGAGCAGTACTTC. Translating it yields CASSYSQGAPYEQYF.

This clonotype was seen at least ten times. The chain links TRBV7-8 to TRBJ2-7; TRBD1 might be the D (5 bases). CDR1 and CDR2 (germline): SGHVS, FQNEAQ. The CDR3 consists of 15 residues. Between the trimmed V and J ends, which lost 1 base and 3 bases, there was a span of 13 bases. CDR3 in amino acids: CASSLDSDSLYEQYF. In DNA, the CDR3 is TGTGCCAGCAGCTTAGATTCAGACAGTCTCTACGAGCAGTACTTC.

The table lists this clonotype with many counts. CDR3 DNA sequence: TGCGCCAGCAGCCCGGGACAGTTGGGAGTCTACGAGCAGTACTTC. Amino acids: CASSPGQLGVYEQYF. The chain joins TRBV5-1 to TRBJ2-7; 7 bases align to TRBD1. The CDR3 spans 15 residues. Germline CDR1 SGHRS, CDR2 YFSETQ. V was pared by 4 bases and J by 3 bases, with 10 bases of the junction left unmatched.

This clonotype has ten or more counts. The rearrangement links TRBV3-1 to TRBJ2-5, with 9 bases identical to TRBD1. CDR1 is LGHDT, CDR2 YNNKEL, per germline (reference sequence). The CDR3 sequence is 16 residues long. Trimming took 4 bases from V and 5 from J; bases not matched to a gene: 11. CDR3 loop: CASSPSTGGESETQYF. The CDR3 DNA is TGTGCCAGCAGCCCGTCAACAGGGGGCGAGTCCGAGACCCAGTACTTC.

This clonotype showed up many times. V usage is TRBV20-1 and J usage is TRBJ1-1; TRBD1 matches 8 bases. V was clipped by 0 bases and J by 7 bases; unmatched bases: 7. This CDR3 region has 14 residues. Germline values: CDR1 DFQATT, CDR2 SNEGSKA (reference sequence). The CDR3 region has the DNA TGCAGTGCTAGAGACACAGGGGGGAAAGTTGAAGCTTTCTTT. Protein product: CSARDTGGKVEAFF.